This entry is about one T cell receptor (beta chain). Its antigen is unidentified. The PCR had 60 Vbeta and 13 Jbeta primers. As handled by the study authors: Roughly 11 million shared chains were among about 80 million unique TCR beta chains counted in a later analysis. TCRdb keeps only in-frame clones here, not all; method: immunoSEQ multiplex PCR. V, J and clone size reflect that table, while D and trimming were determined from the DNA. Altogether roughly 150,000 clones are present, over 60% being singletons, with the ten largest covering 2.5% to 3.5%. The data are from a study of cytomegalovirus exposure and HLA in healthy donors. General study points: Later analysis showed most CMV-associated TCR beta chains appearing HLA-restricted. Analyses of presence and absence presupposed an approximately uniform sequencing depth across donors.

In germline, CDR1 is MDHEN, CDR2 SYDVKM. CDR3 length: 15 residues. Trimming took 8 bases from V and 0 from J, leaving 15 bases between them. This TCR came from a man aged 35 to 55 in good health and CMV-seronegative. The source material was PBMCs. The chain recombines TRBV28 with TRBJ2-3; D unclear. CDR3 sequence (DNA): TGTGCCAGCGGCACCGCCCAGGCCAGCACAGATACGCAGTATTTT. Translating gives CASGTAQASTDTQYF.